Below are 8 T cell receptor beta chains sequenced from a single sample in a study of blood T cells in healthy people across ages. The second PCR ran about 6 to 12 cycles with a sample-barcoded 5' primer and J-beta primers. TCRdb re-called the 5' RACE reads with MiXCR, one entry per CDR3 protein. The sample consists of 720,000 or so distinct CDR3 sequences, less than 45% of them appearing once. Specimen: blood. Every receptor here comes from a man at least 80 years old in good health.

The gene calls are TRBV28 and TRBJ2-7; TRBD1 matches 7 bases. The V and J ends lost 6 bases and 2 bases, in that order; junction bases with no gene match: 1. The CDR3 has 12 residues. The V gene's germline CDR1 is MDHEN and CDR2 SYDVKM. The CDR3 here is CASRGQPYEQYF. DNA of the CDR3: TGTGCCAGCAGGGGACAGCCCTACGAGCAGTACTTC.

This clonotype has more than one count but fewer than ten. The rearrangement joins TRBV7-9 to TRBJ2-5; D ambiguous. V lost 2 bases and J lost 4, with 11 bases in between. The CDR3 runs to 14 residues. Germline CDR1 reads SEHNR; CDR2 reads FQNEAQ (reference sequence). CDR3 in amino acids: CASSLPGPGETQYF. The DNA of the CDR3 is TGTGCCAGCAGCTTACCTGGGCCGGGAGAGACCCAGTACTTC. Supplemented by reference TRBV7-9 and TRBJ2-5, the full variable domain reads DTGVSQNPRHKITKRGQNVTFRCDPISEHNRLYWYRQTLGQGPEFLTYFQNEAQLEKSRLLSDRFSAERPKGSFSTLEIQRTEQGDSAMYLCASSLPGPGETQYFGPGTRLLVL.

The chain recombines TRBV6-2 or TRBV6-3 with TRBJ2-1; D is possibly TRBD2 (5 bases). Per the germline V gene, CDR1 is MNHEY and CDR2 is SVGEGT. The length of the CDR3 is 14 residues. The V end was cut by 7 bases, the J end by 1 base, with 11 bases between. CDR3 protein: CASKGGWSYNEQFF. CDR3 DNA: TGTGCCAGCAAAGGAGGTTGGTCCTACAATGAGCAGTTCTTC.

Details on this clonotype: It may be a read error: a sequence one base away is much more abundant. The CDR3 sequence: CASRTTDMQYF. Written as DNA, the CDR3 is TGCGCCAGCCGTACCACAGATATGCAGTATTTT. The chain couples TRBV5-1 to TRBJ2-3, with D unresolved. Germline CDR1 is SGHRS and CDR2 is YFSETQ. The CDR3 totals 11 residues.

This clonotype was found a few times. The chain uses TRBV5-4 and TRBJ2-3; D not resolved. V lost 4 bases and J lost 3, with 12 bases in between. The V gene's germline CDR1 is SGHNT and CDR2 YYREEE (reference sequence). This CDR3 contains 14 residues. CDR3 bases: TGTGCCAGCAGCCCGGACCGCCCGACAGATACGCAGTATTTT. Encoded protein: CASSPDRPTDTQYF. Full variable domain (missing parts from reference TRBV5-4 and TRBJ2-3): ETGVTQSPTHLIKTRGQQVTLRCSSQSGHNTVSWYQQALGQGPQFIFQYYREEENGRGNFPPRFSGLQFPNYSSELNVNALELDDSALYLCASSPDRPTDTQYFGPGTRLTVL.

The chain uses TRBV27 and TRBJ2-5; TRBD2 aligns across 9 bases. The CDR3 is made up of 14 amino acids. Trimming removed 7 bases from V and 3 bases from J; junction bases left unmatched: 6. Looked up from germline, CDR1 is MNHEY and CDR2 is SMNVEV (reference sequence). The CDR3 DNA sequence: TGTGCCAGCACCGATAGCGGGAGTAAAGAGACCCAGTACTTC. It yields the protein CASTDSGSKETQYF.

This clonotype occurred a few times. This chain joins TRBV6-2 or TRBV6-3 and TRBJ2-7, with TRBD1 identical over 9 bases. The CDR3 length is 15 residues. V trimming: 5 bases; J trimming: 2 bases; junction bases outside the gene matches: 7. Per the germline V gene, CDR1 is MNHEY and CDR2 is SVGEGT. The CDR3 loop is CASSITGQGTYEQYF. For the CDR3, the DNA is TGTGCCAGCAGTATAACGGGACAGGGTACCTACGAGCAGTACTTC.

The chain recombines TRBV12-3 or TRBV12-4 with TRBJ2-1, with TRBD1 matching 8 bases. CDR3 length: 12 residues. Trimming took 7 bases from V and 10 from J; bases not matched to a gene: 6. The DNA for the CDR3 is TGTGCCAGCATGGGACAGGCCGACGAGCAGTTCTTC. This translates into CASMGQADEQFF.